Presented here are 17 T cell receptor beta chains from one specimen sequenced in a study of molecular identifiers for immune sequencing clone quantification. A single record per CDR3 protein comes from TCRdb applying MiXCR to the PCR reads. The sample includes 460,000 or so distinct CDR3 sequences, roughly 23% seen only once; the top ten take 0.7% to 0.95%. The specimen sequenced was naive CD8+ T cells from blood, with Jurkat cell RNA spiked in. Subset described: FACS-sorted CD8+CD4-CCR7+CD45RA+ naive T cells. These receptors were collected from a human donor in good health. Some libraries in this study had Jurkat cell RNA spiked in.

The chain has TRBV27 and TRBJ1-1, with a weak D call TRBD1 (5 bases). CDR3 length: 15 residues. V lost 1 base, J lost 5 bases, and 14 bases lay in between. The germline V gene encodes CDR1 MNHEY and CDR2 SMNVEV (reference sequence). This chain's CDR3 is CASSLFGGMGTEAFF. The CDR3 nucleotides are TGTGCCAGCAGTTTATTCGGGGGGATGGGGACTGAAGCTTTCTTT.

This sequence joins TRBV9 and TRBJ1-4, with D maybe TRBD1 (6 bases). The V gene lost 0 bases and the J gene lost 1 base, with 7 bases spanning the gap. The V gene's germline CDR1 is SGDLS and CDR2 YYNGEE. The CDR3 is 15 residues long. The DNA for the CDR3 is TGTGCCAGCAGCGTAGAGGGGGGAACTAATGAAAAACTGTTTTTT. This codes for CASSVEGGTNEKLFF.

The V call is TRBV27, the J call TRBJ2-1, with 9 bases that match TRBD2. Looked up from germline, CDR1 is MNHEY and CDR2 is SMNVEV (reference sequence). V shed 3 bases and J 4 bases; nucleotides not matched to a gene: 7. The CDR3 is made up of 16 amino acids. The CDR3 bases are TGTGCCAGCAGTTTTGGGGCTAGCGGGACGTACAATGAGCAGTTCTTC. Protein: CASSFGASGTYNEQFF.

At least ten counts were recorded for this clonotype. The J gene is TRBJ2-3, the V gene TRBV5-1, with 9 bases fitting TRBD2. CDR3 length: 18 residues. V was clipped by 0 bases and J by 3 bases; unmatched bases: 11. Germline CDR1 SGHRS, CDR2 YFSETQ. The CDR3 DNA reads as TGCGCCAGCAGCTTGGCCTCCGCGGGGGGGCATCTAACAGATACGCAGTATTTT. Protein product: CASSLASAGGHLTDTQYF.

This clonotype has at least ten counts. The chain links TRBV4-3 to TRBJ1-5, with TRBD1 matching 12 bases. The V gene end was trimmed by 5 bases and the J gene end by 6 bases; junction bases not matched to a gene: 5. This CDR3 comprises 15 residues. The germline gives CDR1 LGHNA, CDR2 YSLEER. The chain's CDR3 is CASSEGTGGVQPQHF. The DNA of the CDR3 is TGCGCCAGCAGCGAGGGGACAGGGGGCGTTCAGCCCCAGCATTTT.

This clonotype was recorded at least ten times. For the CDR3, the DNA is TGTGCCTGGGACACTAGCGGGAGCTCCTACGAGCAGTACTTC. This sequence encodes CAWDTSGSSYEQYF. The gene calls are TRBV30 and TRBJ2-7, with 11 positions matching TRBD2. V trimming: 5 bases; J trimming: 0 bases; junction bases outside the gene matches: 3. The CDR3 runs 14 residues. Germline values: CDR1 GTSNPN, CDR2 SVGIG (reference sequence).

Ten or more counts support this clonotype. The V and J genes are TRBV7-9 and TRBJ2-3; D gene uncertain. In germline, CDR1 is SEHNR, CDR2 FQNEAQ (reference sequence). V lost 1 base, J lost 9 bases, and 8 bases lay in between. The CDR3 is 12 amino acids. CDR3 loop: CASSLVDGTQYF. In DNA, the CDR3 is TGTGCCAGCAGCTTAGTGGACGGGACGCAGTATTTT.

This clonotype has a count of ten or more. J is TRBJ2-2 and V is TRBV4-3, with D unclear. This CDR3 is 15 amino acids long. The V gene lost 1 base and the J gene lost 4 bases, with 10 bases spanning the gap. The V gene's germline CDR1 is LGHNA and CDR2 YSLEER. CDR3 sequence: CASSQGHGFTGELFF. The CDR3 coding sequence is TGCGCCAGCAGCCAAGGGCACGGGTTCACCGGGGAGCTGTTTTTT.

This clonotype has only a few counts. V and J are TRBV7-2 and TRBJ2-7, with TRBD2 matching 7 bases. This CDR3 spans 16 amino acids. Trimming took 6 bases from V and 0 from J; bases not matched to a gene: 11. The V gene's germline CDR1 is SGHTA and CDR2 FQGNSA. The CDR3 bases are TGTGCCAGCAGGACAGTGGCGGGGGTCCTCTCCTACGAGCAGTACTTC. Translated: CASRTVAGVLSYEQYF.

Comments on this clonotype: The conserved phenylalanine or tryptophan is not found at the CDR3 terminus, so this likely reflects a read error. The rearrangement joins TRBV5-6 to TRBJ2-7; the D is unclear. Between the trimmed V and J ends, which lost 6 bases and 0 bases, there was a span of 13 bases. The length of the CDR3 is 14 residues. Germline CDR1 and CDR2: SGHDT and YYEEEE. CDR3 amino acids: CASKPLESSYEQYL. As DNA, the CDR3 is TGTGCCAGCAAACCCCTAGAAAGCTCCTACGAGCAGTACCTC.

Remarks on this clonotype: This may come from a read error, since a much larger clone is one base off. The rearrangement joins TRBV12-3 or TRBV12-4 to TRBJ2-3, with D perhaps TRBD2 (6 bases). The CDR3 consists of 15 residues. In DNA, the CDR3 is TGTGCCAGCAGTCCTCGGGGGTCTGCCACAGATACGCAGTGTTTT. This gives the protein CASSPRGSATDTQCF.

The V and J genes are TRBV12-3 or TRBV12-4 and TRBJ2-1; D gene uncertain. CDR3 size: 12 residues. V was shortened by 7 bases and J by 10 bases, with 14 bases between the two germline ends. This CDR3 reads CASIHTTGEQFF. The CDR3 nucleotides read TGTGCCAGCATCCACACCACGGGCGAGCAGTTCTTC.

This clonotype was picked up many times. This chain joins TRBV27 and TRBJ2-7; 10 bases map to TRBD1. Per germline, CDR1 MNHEY and CDR2 SMNVEV (reference sequence). Trimming cost V 6 bases and J 2 bases; bases outside gene matches: 4. The CDR3 contains 14 residues. CDR3 DNA: TGTGCCAGCAGCTTCGGGACAGGGGCCTACGAGCAGTACTTC. Its translation: CASSFGTGAYEQYF.

This clonotype was detected many times. The chain uses TRBV19 and TRBJ1-5, with 12 bases aligning to TRBD1. Looked up from germline, CDR1 is LNHDA and CDR2 is SQIVND (reference sequence). Losses at the gene ends were 4 bases for V and 8 bases for J; bases not matched to a gene: 9. The length of the CDR3 is 16 residues. CDR3 amino acids: CASSTPGTGGREPQHF. CDR3 coding DNA: TGTGCCAGTAGTACTCCCGGGACAGGGGGCAGGGAGCCCCAGCATTTT.

Comment on this clonotype: At one of its ends the junction is not consistent with the germline gene, which may arise from a read error. The CDR3 DNA is TGTGCCAGCAGCCCCCCTGGACAGGGTTTGAACACTGGAGCTTTCTTT. It codes for CASSPPGQGLNTGAFF. J is TRBJ1-1 and V is TRBV27; 8 bases agree with TRBD1. CDR1 MNHEY and CDR2 SMNVEV come from the germline V gene (reference sequence). CDR3 size: 16 residues.

The chain employs TRBV14 and TRBJ2-7; weak D call: TRBD1 (8 bases). Germline V gene lookup returns CDR1 SGHDN and CDR2 FVKESK. The length of the CDR3 is 16 residues. The germline V and J ends were trimmed by 2 bases and 2 bases, with 16 bases remaining between them. In nucleotides, the CDR3 is TGTGCCAGCAGCCAATGGGGGGGACAGGATGCCTACGAGCAGTACTTC. Translating gives CASSQWGGQDAYEQYF.

Ten or more counts support this clonotype. DNA of the CDR3: TGCAGTGCTACCCTCTCAGCTGAAGCTTTCTTT. Protein sequence: CSATLSAEAFF. V gene TRBV20-1 combines with J gene TRBJ1-1; D call uncertain. The CDR3 length is 11 residues. Germline V lookup: CDR1 DFQATT, CDR2 SNEGSKA (reference sequence). Trimming took off 4 bases at V and 6 bases at J, with 9 bases between the two ends.